This T cell receptor beta chain stems from a study of lymphopenia after photon versus proton radiotherapy. The study, taken as a whole, reports: Larger post-nadir TCR diversity loss correlated inversely with survival in deceased patients.

Data came from immunoSEQ multiplex PCR; TCRdb stores just in-frame clones and leaves some out. The data hold 150,000 to 200,000 clones, with 88% observed a single time. Details on this clone: Its antigen is currently unknown.

The V gene end was trimmed by 6 bases and the J gene end by 1 base; junction bases not matched to a gene: 6. Germline V gene lookup returns CDR1 SGHTA and CDR2 FQGTGA. The CDR3 is 15 amino acids. This TCR came from a man aged 45-65 years with gastric cancer. V gene TRBV7-3 combines with J gene TRBJ2-1; 7 positions agree with TRBD1. This specimen consisted of peripheral blood, obtained from a patient treated with photon-based radiotherapy. This CDR3 is CASSHRGGSYNEQFF. CDR3 in DNA: TGTGCCAGCAGTCACAGGGGCGGTTCCTACAATGAGCAGTTCTTC.